The 4 T cell receptor beta chains reported below all come from one sample, sequenced in a study of beta chain features in type 1 diabetes. As every portion of the isolated RNA was reverse transcribed, the sequencing read expressed TCRB transcripts. TCRdb keeps only in-frame clones here, not all; method: immunoSEQ multiplex PCR. The table lists almost 350,000 clones, 20% of them singletons. Material for sequencing was naive CD4+ T cells from blood. All receptors come from a woman between 18 and 29 years old in good health.

The chain combines TRBV28 with TRBJ2-5; D possibly corresponds to TRBD2 (6 bases). Germline V gene lookup returns CDR1 MDHEN and CDR2 SYDVKM. V was trimmed by 4 bases and J by 4 bases, leaving 7 bases between them. The CDR3 has 12 amino acids. CDR3 DNA: TGTGCCAGCAGTTCCGGGGGAGAGACCCAGTACTTC. This encodes CASSSGGETQYF.

The chain is built from TRBV4-2 and TRBJ2-3; 8 bases are a match to TRBD2. Germline V gene lookup returns CDR1 LGHNA and CDR2 YNFKEQ. Germline trimming cut 0 bases from V and 2 bases from J; bases unmatched to any gene: 4. The CDR3 loop spans 16 amino acids. The CDR3 region is CASSQEGGGLTDTQYF. The CDR3 bases are TGTGCCAGCAGCCAAGAGGGCGGGGGGCTCACAGATACGCAGTATTTT.

This sequence joins TRBV19 and TRBJ1-1; TRBD1 matches 8 bases. V was clipped by 0 bases and J by 2 bases; unmatched bases: 2. The CDR3 sequence is 15 residues long. Germline values: CDR1 LNHDA, CDR2 SQIVND (reference sequence). The CDR3 sequence: CASSIDRGRNTEAFF. In DNA, the CDR3 is TGTGCCAGTAGTATAGACAGGGGGCGAAACACTGAAGCTTTCTTT.

The gene calls are TRBV29-1 and TRBJ2-1; 8 nucleotides match TRBD2. Germline V CDR1 and CDR2: SQVTM, ANQGSEA. Losses at the gene ends were 6 bases for V and 7 bases for J; bases not matched to a gene: 14. The CDR3 is made up of 15 amino acids. CDR3 sequence: CSVVVRSGSGNEQFF. CDR3 nucleotides: TGCAGCGTCGTGGTTAGAAGCGGGAGTGGTAATGAGCAGTTCTTC.